Listed below are T cell receptor beta chains from one sample, sequenced in a study of T cell changes during pregnancy in multiple sclerosis. Sequencing used immunoSEQ multiplex PCR; TCRdb keeps in-frame clones, though not all of them. The sample has roughly 110,000 clones; roughly 90% are singletons. The source material was peripheral blood, sampled after pregnancy. Source of these receptors: a female donor with multiple sclerosis, enrolled in a pregnancy study. The CDR3 runs from the conserved cysteine through the conserved F or W. D genes are given only for firm matches. Only part of the rows carry a size: once, few, many, or a class if the clone is expanded.

TRBV5-1	TRBD1	NA	TRBJ1-2	TGCGCCAGCAGCTTGGAAGGGACAGGGGGCAACGGCTACACCTTC	CASSLEGTGGNGYTF
TRBV10-2	TRBD2	NA	TRBJ2-2	TGCGCCAGCAGGCCAGCGGGAGGGGGCACCGGGGAGCTGTTTTTT	CASRPAGGGTGELFF
TRBV20-1	NA	NA	TRBJ2-1	TGCAGTGCCCTACGGGTGGGTGAGCAGTTCTTC	CSALRVGEQFF
TRBV19	TRBD1	few	TRBJ1-1	TGTGCCTCAAAATCGGGACAGCTGAACACTGAAGCTTTCTTT	CASKSGQLNTEAFF
TRBV7-9	NA	NA	TRBJ2-7	TGTGCCAGCAGCTTAGTCGGGCGGGAAGGTGACGAGCAGTACTTC	CASSLVGREGDEQYF
TRBV29-1	NA	NA	TRBJ1-1	TGCAGCGTTGAAGTGAGGCGGGGACGGGTTGAAGCTTTCTTT	CSVEVRRGRVEAFF
TRBV5-4	TRBD1	NA	TRBJ2-5	TGTGCCAGCAGCCCCGACAGGGGGCGATTTGAGACCCAGTACTTC	CASSPDRGRFETQYF
TRBV13	TRBD1	NA	TRBJ2-7	TGTGCCAGCAGCTTAGGTGCGGCAGGGGGCGAGCAGTACTTC	CASSLGAAGGEQYF
TRBV25-1	NA	NA	TRBJ2-3	TGTGCCAGCAGTGTCCAATACAGGGATACGCAGTATTTT	CASSVQYRDTQYF
TRBV10-3	TRBD1	once	TRBJ1-2	TGTGCCTCCGGGACAGGGAACTATGGCTACACCTTC	CASGTGNYGYTF
TRBV5-1	NA	once	TRBJ1-3	TGCGCCAGCAGCTTAAGACAGGTGACCTCTGGAAACACCATATATTTT	CASSLRQVTSGNTIYF
TRBV7-2	TRBD2	NA	TRBJ2-1	TGTGCCAGCAGCTTATGGGGGGGACTAGCGTCCTCCTACAATGAGCAGTTCTTC	CASSLWGGLASSYNEQFF
TRBV7-2	TRBD2	NA	TRBJ2-1	TGTGCCAGCAGCTTAGGGGGGACTACCTACAATGAGCAGTTCTTC	CASSLGGTTYNEQFF
TRBV6-1	NA	NA	TRBJ1-1	TGTGCCAGCAGTCTCCCCCGACAGAGCCAGGAAGCTTTCTTT	CASSLPRQSQEAFF
TRBV5-6	NA	NA	TRBJ1-2	TGTGCCAGCAGCGCAACCGGGGGGGCAAACTATGGCTACACCTTC	CASSATGGANYGYTF
TRBV19	NA	NA	TRBJ1-5	TGTGCCAGTAGTATAGCCTTGGGGGGGGGCGATCAGCCCCAGCATTTT	CASSIALGGGDQPQHF
TRBV5-8	TRBD1	once	TRBJ1-4	TGTGCCAGCAGCTTCCGGGACAGGGGGGATGAAAAACTGTTTTTT	CASSFRDRGDEKLFF
TRBV2	NA	NA	TRBJ1-1	TGTGCCAGCGGGAGGGTGAGCACTGAAGCTTTCTTT	CASGRVSTEAFF
TRBV4-2	TRBD1	NA	TRBJ2-2	TGTGCCAGCAGCCAAGATTATGGACAGGGGGTCGTCGGGGAGCTGTTTTTT	CASSQDYGQGVVGELFF
TRBV28	NA	NA	TRBJ2-1	TGTGCCAGCAGTGCTAGGGGCCTGAGCTCCTACAATGAGCAGTTCTTC	CASSARGLSSYNEQFF
TRBV6-5	NA	NA	TRBJ2-7	TGTGCCAGCAGTTTGAGTGATATCTACGAGCAGTACTTC	CASSLSDIYEQYF
TRBV7-8	TRBD1	NA	TRBJ1-2	TGTGCCAGCAGCTTAATAGGGACAGGCGGACGCTCTAACTATGGCTACACCTTC	CASSLIGTGGRSNYGYTF
TRBV28	TRBD1	NA	TRBJ2-2	TGTGCCAGCAGTTCGAACAGGGGCGAGAACACCGGGGAGCTGTTTTTT	CASSSNRGENTGELFF